This is a list of T cell receptor beta chains from one sample in a study of CD8 T cells in ankylosing spondylitis. MiXCR, applied by TCRdb to the 5' RACE reads, yields one record per CDR3 protein. The table shows under 250,000 distinct CDR3 sequences, with roughly 8.2% occurring only once. Material: blood, either unsorted or a sorted T cell fraction (not recorded which). Receptor source: a female donor with ankylosing spondylitis or in good health (not recorded which). Each CDR3 is given with its conserved first and last residue. D genes are given only for firm matches. Some rows mark clone size as missing; the rest say once, few, many or name a class of expanded clone.

j_call | d_call | clone_size | v_call | cdr3_nt | cdr3_aa
TRBJ1-1 | - | many | TRBV5-1 | TGCGCCAGCAGCTTGGTAGGGGCTTCGACCACTGAAGCTTTCTTT | CASSLVGASTTEAFF
TRBJ2-3 | TRBD2 | many | TRBV24-1 | TGTGCCACCAGTGACCCACTCCCTACTAGCGGCACAGATACGCAGTATTTT | CATSDPLPTSGTDTQYF
TRBJ2-1 | TRBD1 | many | TRBV5-1 | TGCGCCAGCAGGCCAAGGACAGGGGATAGTGAGCAGTTCTTC | CASRPRTGDSEQFF
TRBJ2-1 | TRBD1 | - | TRBV7-2 | TGTGCCAGCAGCTTGCTCAGGGGGACCCCCTCCTACAATGAGCAGTTCTTC | CASSLLRGTPSYNEQFF
TRBJ2-1 | - | many | TRBV20-1 | TGCAGTGCTAGTTGGCCTACGCACAATGAGCAGTTCTTC | CSASWPTHNEQFF
TRBJ2-5 | - | many | TRBV6-2/TRBV6-3 | TGTGCCAGCAGTTACCCGGGAATGGAGACCCAGTACTTC | CASSYPGMETQYF
TRBJ1-2 | - | many | TRBV6-2/TRBV6-3 | TGTGCCAGCAGTGCAGTGGATGATGGCTACACCTTC | CASSAVDDGYTF
TRBJ2-6 | - | many | TRBV20-1 | TGCAGTGCAAGGGGAGTTGGGGCCAACGTCCTGACTTTC | CSARGVGANVLTF
TRBJ1-5 | - | many | TRBV3-1 | TGTGCCAGCAGCCACACGGGAAGCAATCAGCCCCAGCATTTT | CASSHTGSNQPQHF
TRBJ2-1 | - | many | TRBV20-1 | TGCAGTGCTAGAGATCCTCGGAGCATCTCCTACAATGAGCAGTTCTTC | CSARDPRSISYNEQFF
TRBJ2-6 | - | once | TRBV6-2/TRBV6-3 | TGTGCCAGCAGCTACGACCAAGACCGAGATGGTGGGGCCAACGTCCTGACTTTC | CASSYDQDRDGGANVLTF
TRBJ1-6 | - | few | TRBV7-2 | TGTGCCAGCAGCTACGGGCCGAGTTATAATTCACCCCTCCACTTT | CASSYGPSYNSPLHF
TRBJ1-2 | - | many | TRBV20-1 | TGCAGTGCAAGGCCCCTGAGTTCCTGGGGCTACACCTTC | CSARPLSSWGYTF
TRBJ2-3 | - | many | TRBV7-2 | TGTGCCAGCAGCTTAGCGGTGGCGGGGTACACAGATACGCAGTATTTT | CASSLAVAGYTDTQYF
TRBJ2-1 | TRBD1 | many | TRBV20-1 | TGCAGTGCTAGCGGGACAGGGTTCTACAATGAGCAGTTCTTC | CSASGTGFYNEQFF
TRBJ2-1 | TRBD1 | many | TRBV20-1 | TGCAGTGCTAGGGCCGGACAGGCCCCCGTAGGGGAGCAGTTCTTC | CSARAGQAPVGEQFF
TRBJ2-3 | - | many | TRBV7-8 | TGTGCCAGCAGCTTAAGGCCGGCCGCAGATACGCAGTATTTT | CASSLRPAADTQYF
TRBJ1-2 | TRBD1 | many | TRBV5-6 | TGTGCCAGCAGCTTGGACAGGGGATATGGCTACACCTTC | CASSLDRGYGYTF
TRBJ2-5 | - | many | TRBV5-4 | TGTGCCAGCAGCCTTCGTAGGGGACCGGGAAGTAAAGAGACCCAGTACTTC | CASSLRRGPGSKETQYF
TRBJ2-3 | - | - | TRBV7-2 | TGTGCCAGCAGCTTTACCCCTAGCACAGATACGCAGTATTTT | CASSFTPSTDTQYF
TRBJ2-1 | - | many | TRBV7-7 | TGTGCCAGCAGCTTAAGTGAGAGGGGGGAGCAGTTCTTC | CASSLSERGEQFF
TRBJ2-7 | TRBD2 | few | TRBV9 | TGTGCCAGCAGCCCTAGGACTAGCGGAGGGGGGGAGCAGTACTTC | CASSPRTSGGGEQYF
TRBJ1-4 | - | many | TRBV18 | TGTGCCAGCTCACCAGGGTATAGTGGAGCGTCCGAAAAACTGTTTTTT | CASSPGYSGASEKLFF
TRBJ2-1 | TRBD2 | many | TRBV7-9 | TGTGCCAGCAGCCCCAGCGGGAGGTCCTACAATGAGCAGTTCTTC | CASSPSGRSYNEQFF
TRBJ2-5 | TRBD2 | many | TRBV5-1 | TGCGCCAGCAGCTTGGTAGCCGGGAGGGAGACCCAGTACTTC | CASSLVAGRETQYF
TRBJ2-3 | TRBD2 | many | TRBV20-1 | TGCAGTGCTCTAGTAGCGGGAAACACAGATACGCAGTATTTT | CSALVAGNTDTQYF
TRBJ2-1 | TRBD2 | many | TRBV5-1 | TGCGCCAGCAGCTTCGGTAGCGGGAATATATACAATGAGCAGTTCTTC | CASSFGSGNIYNEQFF
TRBJ2-7 | - | many | TRBV13 | TGTGCCAGCAGCCTCAGGGGAGCCGAGCAGTACTTC | CASSLRGAEQYF
TRBJ2-1 | TRBD1 | - | TRBV7-9 | TGTGCCAGCAGCTCCTGGACAGGGGGTCATGAGCAGTTCTTC | CASSSWTGGHEQFF
TRBJ2-1 | - | - | TRBV4-3 | TGCGCCAGCAGCCAAGAAATAGCAGACTACTACAATGAGCAGTTCTTC | CASSQEIADYYNEQFF
TRBJ2-7 | TRBD2 | many | TRBV5-6 | TGTGCCAGCAGCTCAGGACTAGTAGGCGAGCAGTACTTC | CASSSGLVGEQYF
TRBJ1-1 | - | many | TRBV20-1 | TGCAGTGCTAGGGGGGAACGGGGCACTGAAGCTTTCTTT | CSARGERGTEAFF
TRBJ1-2 | - | many | TRBV4-3 | TGCGCCAGCAGCCCGAGATCTGGTGGCTACACCTTC | CASSPRSGGYTF
TRBJ1-2 | - | many | TRBV20-1 | TGCAGTGCTAGAGAGGAAGGGTCGGATCGCTACACCTTC | CSAREEGSDRYTF
TRBJ2-1 | TRBD2 | many | TRBV10-2 | TGCGCCAGCAGAGGCGGGAGAAGCTCCTACAATGAGCAGTTCTTC | CASRGGRSSYNEQFF
TRBJ2-1 | - | many | TRBV4-3 | TGCGCCAGCAGCCAAGCTGCGGGGCTCTCCTACAATGAGCAGTTCTTC | CASSQAAGLSYNEQFF
TRBJ2-1 | TRBD2 | - | TRBV11-2 | TGTGCCAGCAGCTTAGAGGGTAGCGGGAACAATGAGCAGTTCTTC | CASSLEGSGNNEQFF
TRBJ2-5 | - | many | TRBV12-3/TRBV12-4 | TGTGCCAGCAGTTTAGCCATTCAAGAGACCCAGTACTTC | CASSLAIQETQYF
TRBJ1-1 | - | many | TRBV29-1 | TGCAGCCTCCAGGGTATGGGCACTGAAGCTTTCTTT | CSLQGMGTEAFF
TRBJ2-7 | TRBD2 | - | TRBV20-1 | TGCAGTGCCGCCCCCGTTCGGACTAGCGGGAGACACGAGCAGTACTTC | CSAAPVRTSGRHEQYF
TRBJ1-6 | - | many | TRBV28 | TGTGCCAGCAGTCCGAAACGGACTCCCTATAATTCACCCCTCCACTTT | CASSPKRTPYNSPLHF
TRBJ2-1 | - | many | TRBV7-6 | TGTGCCAGCAGCTTATCGCTCGCCAGATGGGTGAACAATGAGCAGTTCTTC | CASSLSLARWVNNEQFF
TRBJ1-1 | - | many | TRBV4-3 | TGCGCCAGCAGCGACCTCAGGGGCCGGTACACTGAAGCTTTCTTT | CASSDLRGRYTEAFF
TRBJ2-3 | - | many | TRBV7-2 | TGTGCCAGCAGCTTAGCCCCAGCCACAGATACGCAGTATTTT | CASSLAPATDTQYF
TRBJ2-1 | - | many | TRBV30 | TGTGCCTGGAGTCCAGACAGAATCTACAATGAGCAGTTCTTC | CAWSPDRIYNEQFF
TRBJ2-3 | - | many | TRBV7-4 | TGTGCCAGCAGCTTAGTAAGCCGAGTGGCAGGCGTCTGTGGTACGCAGTATTTT | CASSLVSRVAGVCGTQYF
TRBJ2-1 | TRBD2 | many | TRBV7-7 | TGTGCCAGCAGCGTGACTAGCGGTTTTGGGAATGAGCAGTTCTTC | CASSVTSGFGNEQFF